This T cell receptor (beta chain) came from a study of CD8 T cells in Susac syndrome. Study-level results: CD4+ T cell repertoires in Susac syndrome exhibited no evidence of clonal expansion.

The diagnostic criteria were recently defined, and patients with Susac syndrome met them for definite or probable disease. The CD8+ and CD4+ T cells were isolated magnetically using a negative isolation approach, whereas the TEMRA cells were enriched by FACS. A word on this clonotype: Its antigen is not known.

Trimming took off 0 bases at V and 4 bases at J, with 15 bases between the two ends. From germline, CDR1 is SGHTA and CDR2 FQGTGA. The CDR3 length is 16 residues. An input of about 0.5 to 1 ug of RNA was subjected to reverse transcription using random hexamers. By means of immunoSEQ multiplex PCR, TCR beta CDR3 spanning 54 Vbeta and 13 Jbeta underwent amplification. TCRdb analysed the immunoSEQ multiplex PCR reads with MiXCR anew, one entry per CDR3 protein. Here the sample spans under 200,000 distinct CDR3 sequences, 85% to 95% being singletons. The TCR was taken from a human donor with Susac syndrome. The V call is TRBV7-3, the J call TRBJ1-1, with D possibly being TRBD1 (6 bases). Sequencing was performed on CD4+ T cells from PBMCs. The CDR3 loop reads CASSLTGGRAATEAFF. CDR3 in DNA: TGTGCCAGCAGCTTAACAGGGGGGAGGGCCGCCACTGAAGCTTTCTTT.